These 10 T cell receptor beta chains came from one sample sequenced in a study of Graves' ophthalmopathy and Graves' hyperthyroidism. Amplified material comprised TCR beta CDR3 regions derived from RNA transcripts. Second-round multiplex PCR followed a first-round RT-PCR using HTBI primers. TCRdb reprocessed the multiplex PCR reads via MiXCR and lists one record per CDR3 protein. The sample shows roughly 1.1 million distinct CDR3 sequences, approximately 35% of them seen only once. Source material: peripheral blood or thyroid tissue (not recorded which). The source is an adult man with Graves' hyperthyroidism.

The V and J genes are TRBV6-6 and TRBJ2-7, with 12 bases that match TRBD2. CDR3 length equals 14 residues. Germline lookup yields CDR1 MNHNY and CDR2 SVGAGI (reference sequence). J lost 12 bases, V lost 4 bases, and 10 bases had no gene match. The CDR3 loop reads CASSFRLAGDELYF. The CDR3 DNA reads TGTGCCAGCAGTTTCCGACTAGCGGGAGACGAACTGTACTTC.

The chain is built from TRBV12-3 or TRBV12-4 and TRBJ1-2, with no clear D. The germline V and J ends were trimmed by 5 bases and 3 bases, with 13 bases remaining between them. CDR3 length: 14 residues. The CDR3 DNA sequence: TGTGCCAGCAGTCTTGATACTCTATACTATGGCTACACCTTC. Its translation: CASSLDTLYYGYTF.

With regard to this clonotype: A much larger clone lies one base from this, so it may be a read error. CDR3: CASGLRGSDGYTF. The DNA of the CDR3 is TGTGCCAGCGGCTTAAGAGGGAGTGATGGCTACACCTTC. This chain joins TRBV7-3 and TRBJ1-2; D uncertain. Germline V lookup: CDR1 SGHTA, CDR2 FQGTGA. This CDR3 comprises 13 residues.

Many counts were recorded for this clonotype. The chain couples TRBV10-3 to TRBJ2-2, with 10 positions matching TRBD2. CDR1 and CDR2 from the germline V gene are ENHRY and SYGVKD. Trimming cost V 4 bases and J 5 bases; bases outside gene matches: 13. The CDR3 runs 18 residues. CDR3 residues: CAISVGLASGSGTGELFF. CDR3 nucleotide sequence: TGTGCCATCAGTGTCGGACTGGCTAGCGGGAGTGGGACCGGGGAGCTGTTTTTT.

This clonotype turned up a few times. The chain employs TRBV7-8 and TRBJ2-2; the D is unclear. The V gene lost 3 bases and the J gene lost 4 bases, with 12 bases spanning the gap. The CDR3 totals 15 residues. Germline loops: CDR1 SGHVS, CDR2 FQNEAQ. CDR3 sequence reads: CASSLTPSATGELFF. The DNA for the CDR3 is TGTGCCAGCAGCTTGACACCCTCGGCCACCGGGGAGCTGTTTTTT.

Details on this clonotype: A much bigger clone sits one base away, suggesting this may be a read error. The genes are TRBV7-2 and TRBJ2-5; D may be TRBD2 (5 bases). Between the trimmed V and J ends, which lost 10 bases and 5 bases, there was a span of 17 bases. The V gene's germline CDR1 is SGHTA and CDR2 FQGNSA. This CDR3 is built from 13 residues. The CDR3 DNA reads as TGTGCCATCAGTTACGGAGGTGTTGAGACCCAGTACTTC. This gives the protein CAISYGGVETQYF.

This CDR3 is CATKPGLALGEQYF. The CDR3 coding sequence is TGTGCCACCAAACCGGGACTAGCCCTGGGCGAGCAGTACTTC. The gene calls are TRBV24-1 and TRBJ2-7, with 9 positions matching TRBD2. This CDR3 is 14 amino acids long. V lost 8 bases, J lost 6 bases, and 10 bases stayed unmatched. From germline, CDR1 is KGHDR and CDR2 SFDVKD.

This clonotype showed up just a few times. This chain uses TRBV6-5 with TRBJ1-5; D ambiguous. V was clipped by 8 bases and J by 5 bases, with 19 bases between them. The CDR3 sequence is 15 residues long. Germline V lookup: CDR1 MNHEY, CDR2 SVGAGI. CDR3 DNA sequence: TGTGCCAGCGAAAGGTCGGACCCCCCACATCAGCCCCAGCATTTT. It yields the protein CASERSDPPHQPQHF.

V is TRBV19 and J is TRBJ2-7; 13 bases align to TRBD2. Germline loops: CDR1 LNHDA, CDR2 SQIVND (reference sequence). The CDR3 extends over 15 amino acids. With V trimmed by 5 bases and J by 1 base, 2 bases remained unmatched. The chain's CDR3 is CASSQTSGRSYEQYF. The CDR3 nucleotides are TGTGCCAGTAGTCAGACTAGCGGGAGGTCCTACGAGCAGTACTTC.

This chain joins TRBV20-1 and TRBJ1-1; 9 nucleotides align to TRBD1. V lost 6 bases, J lost 3 bases, and 8 bases stayed unmatched. Germline lookup yields CDR1 DFQATT and CDR2 SNEGSKA (reference sequence). The CDR3 sequence is 14 residues long. The CDR3 loop is CSAPGTGSDTEAFF. For the CDR3, the DNA is TGCAGTGCGCCCGGGACAGGGAGTGACACTGAAGCTTTCTTT.